A single T cell receptor beta chain is shown here with its context. What it binds is unknown. Per germline, CDR1 LNHDA and CDR2 SQIVND (reference sequence). The CDR3 has 12 amino acids. V was shortened by 7 bases and J by 7 bases, with 11 bases between the two germline ends. These data originate in a study of CD8 T cells in Susac syndrome. Study observations and caveats: As the study acknowledged, the number of individuals who were part of its TCR sequencing and HLA analysis was relatively small.

Both CD4+ and CD8+ T cells were negatively isolated, and TEMRA cells underwent FACS enrichment. The authors reverse transcribed roughly 0.5 to 1 ug RNA with random hexamers. Amplification of TCR beta CDR3 spanned 54 Vbeta and 13 Jbeta via immunoSEQ multiplex PCR. TCRdb reprocessed the immunoSEQ multiplex PCR reads via MiXCR and lists one record per CDR3 protein. The repertoire holds about 300,000 distinct CDR3 sequences, with about 89% as singletons. This clonotype originated in a human donor with multiple sclerosis. The chain links TRBV19 to TRBJ1-5; D not certain. The specimen was CD8+ T cells from PBMCs. The CDR3 region has the DNA TGTGCCAGTAAGGACGCGGGGCAGCCCCAGCATTTT. It translates to CASKDAGQPQHF.